This is a list of T cell receptor beta chains from one sample in a study of CD4 T cells in relation to SARS-CoV-2 and coronaviruses. For these TCRs, the target antigens are not known. TCRdb's copy holds only in-frame clones and misses some; the assay was immunoSEQ multiplex PCR. The sample comprises tens of thousands of clones, about three quarters of which are singletons, and around 15% rests with the top ten. Sequenced sample: CD4+ T cells from PBMCs, cultured in vitro. These receptors originate from a human donor in good health. Each CDR3 is given with its conserved first and last residue. A D gene is named only where the DNA matches it firmly. A clone size is listed for some rows: how often the clone was seen (once, few, many), or a class if it is expanded.

j_call d_call clone_size v_call cdr3_nt cdr3_aa
TRBJ2-7 - - TRBV5-1 TGCGCCAGCAGCTTCAGCGGCAGTCCCTACGAGCAGTACTTC CASSFSGSPYEQYF
TRBJ1-6 TRBD1 - TRBV2 TGTGCCAGCAGGGGACAGCAGGAATCACCCCTCCACTTT CASRGQQESPLHF
TRBJ2-7 TRBD2 - TRBV3-1/TRBV3-2 TGTGCCAGCAGCCAAGGGACTAGCGGGGGGTCCTACGAGCAGTACTTC CASSQGTSGGSYEQYF
TRBJ2-2 TRBD2 - TRBV4-2 TGTGCCAGCAGCCAAGATCCGGGACTAGCGGGAAGATTGAACACCGGGGAGCTGTTTTTT CASSQDPGLAGRLNTGELFF
TRBJ2-7 TRBD1 once TRBV7-2 TGTGCCAGCAGCGAGAGGGGGCGGCAGTACTTC CASSERGRQYF
TRBJ1-5 - few TRBV2 TGTGCCAGCAGTGAGTCAGGCTACAATCAGCCCCAGCATTTT CASSESGYNQPQHF
TRBJ2-2 - - TRBV7-3 TGTGCCAGCAGGGCAGGCCCGAACACCGGGGAGCTGTTTTTT CASRAGPNTGELFF
TRBJ2-5 TRBD2 - TRBV19 TGTGCCAGTATGAGTGGCGGGGGGGGACAAGAGACCCAGTACTTC CASMSGGGGQETQYF
TRBJ1-4 - - TRBV29-1 TGCAGCGGCGGCCTGGGTGAAAAACTGTTTTTT CSGGLGEKLFF
TRBJ1-1 - few TRBV5-4 TGTGCCAGCAGCTTGGGGTCCCCGACAATGGAGACTGAAGCTTTCTTT CASSLGSPTMETEAFF
TRBJ1-2 - - TRBV9 TGTGCCAGCAGCGAGCGGGACATGTATGGCTACACCTTC CASSERDMYGYTF
TRBJ2-5 TRBD1 - TRBV5-1 TGCGCCAGCAGACCCGGGACAGGGGGGATCCAAGAGACCCAGTACTTC CASRPGTGGIQETQYF
TRBJ2-7 TRBD1 - TRBV2 TGTGCCAGCGAGACAGGGGGCTCCTACGAGCAGTACTTC CASETGGSYEQYF
TRBJ1-5 TRBD1 - TRBV6-5 TGTGCCAGCAGCCAACTTCAGGGGGATCAGCCCCAGCATTTT CASSQLQGDQPQHF
TRBJ2-3 TRBD2 - TRBV29-1 TGCAGCGTTGGGGGAGCGGGGGGACCTCCGGATACGCAGTATTTT CSVGGAGGPPDTQYF
TRBJ1-2 - - TRBV5-4 TGTGCCAGCAGCAATGGGACGGTGTATGGCTACACCTTC CASSNGTVYGYTF
TRBJ1-1 - once TRBV5-1 TGCGCCAGCAGCCCCGGCGGCATAGAGCTCAGTGAAGCTTTCTTT CASSPGGIELSEAFF
TRBJ1-2 - - TRBV5-1 TGCGCCAGCGGGGGGGAGCGAAGCTATGGCTACACCTTC CASGGERSYGYTF
TRBJ2-1 TRBD2 - TRBV12-5 TGTGCTAGTGGTTTGCCTACTAGCGGGGGCGGGAATGAGCAGTTCTTC CASGLPTSGGGNEQFF
TRBJ2-3 - - TRBV7-2 TGTGCCAGCAGCCCTGGGTCCCCTCACACAGATACGCAGTATTTT CASSPGSPHTDTQYF
TRBJ2-1 - - TRBV12-5 TGTGCTAGTGGTTTGCTAACAATTAGGGATGAGCAGTTCTTC CASGLLTIRDEQFF
TRBJ1-1 - - TRBV6-5 TGTGCCAGCAGTTACTCGTCACTCAGGGAAGCTTTCTTT CASSYSSLREAFF
TRBJ1-2 TRBD1 - TRBV4-3 TGCGCCAGCAGCCAAGAGCCCGGGACAGGGAATAACGGCTACACCTTC CASSQEPGTGNNGYTF
TRBJ2-5 TRBD2 - TRBV6-6 TGTGCCAGCAGTCCTCCCCAGACTAGCGGGAGGGGAGAGACCCAGTACTTC CASSPPQTSGRGETQYF
TRBJ2-4 TRBD1 - TRBV7-2 TGTGCCAGCACGACAGGGCTGGCCAAAAACATTCAGTACTTC CASTTGLAKNIQYF
TRBJ2-3 TRBD1 - TRBV5-1 TGCGCCAGCAGGCAGGGGGTAAGCGTGGATACGCAGTATTTT CASRQGVSVDTQYF
TRBJ2-7 - few TRBV3-1/TRBV3-2 TGTGCCAGCAGCCAACTCGGACCGCTTACGATATTTCGTGGCTCCTACGAGCAGTACTTC CASSQLGPLTIFRGSYEQYF
TRBJ1-5 TRBD1 - TRBV6-6 TGTGCCAGCATAGGGACAGGGGGCAATCAGCCCCAGCATTTT CASIGTGGNQPQHF
TRBJ2-1 TRBD2 - TRBV5-4 TGTGCCAGCAGCCGACCCCTAGCGGGGGGGTTCGATGAGCAGTTCTTC CASSRPLAGGFDEQFF
TRBJ1-4 - - TRBV30 TGTGCCTGGAGTGGCGGTGGGGCAGGCTATGAAAAACTGTTTTTT CAWSGGGAGYEKLFF
TRBJ1-4 - - TRBV19 TGTGCCAGTAGGACTGTCGGAAAACTGTTTTTT CASRTVGKLFF
TRBJ2-7 - - TRBV9 TGTGCCAGCAGCGTAGGGGGACACAGCTACGAGCAGTACTTC CASSVGGHSYEQYF
TRBJ2-5 - - TRBV29-1 TGCAGCGTTGAACAGGAAGAGACCCAGTACTTC CSVEQEETQYF
TRBJ2-3 TRBD2 - TRBV5-1 TGCGCCAGCAGCTTGAGTTCGGGGGGAACCACAGATACGCAGTATTTT CASSLSSGGTTDTQYF
TRBJ2-5 TRBD1 - TRBV18 TGTGCCAGCTCACCAGGAGGACAGGGTCAAGAGACCCAGTACTTC CASSPGGQGQETQYF
TRBJ2-6 TRBD1 - TRBV6-1 TGTGCCAGCAGTGAAGGACAGGGGGCGCCTGGGGCCAACGTCCTGACTTTC CASSEGQGAPGANVLTF
TRBJ2-1 - - TRBV30 TGTGCCTGGGGACGGTCCAATGAGCAGTTCTTC CAWGRSNEQFF
TRBJ2-1 - - TRBV6-2/TRBV6-3 TGTGCCAGCAGTAGGGGACTTACCGGGAATGAGCAGTTCTTC CASSRGLTGNEQFF
TRBJ1-5 TRBD1 few TRBV7-9 TGTGCCAGCAGCGCGACTACAGGGGGCGGCAATCAGCCCCAGCATTTT CASSATTGGGNQPQHF
TRBJ2-1 - - TRBV30 TGTGCCTGGACTAGCGACTCCTACAATGAGCAGTTCTTC CAWTSDSYNEQFF
TRBJ2-5 TRBD1 - TRBV11-2 TGTGCCAGCAGCTCCAAGGGCCGGGACAGGTCAGAGACCCAGTACTTC CASSSKGRDRSETQYF
TRBJ1-6 - - TRBV4-1 TGCGCCAGCAGCCTGGACAGAGCAAATTCACCCCTCCACTTT CASSLDRANSPLHF
TRBJ2-1 TRBD2 - TRBV9 TGTGCCAGCAGCGTAGGGGGACTAGACCTCTACAATGAGCAGTTCTTC CASSVGGLDLYNEQFF
TRBJ2-7 - - TRBV21-1 TGTGCCAGCAGCTGTGGAGTCCGGGACAGGGTAAGGGACTACGAGCAGTACTTC CASSCGVRDRVRDYEQYF
TRBJ1-2 - - TRBV19 TGTGCCAGTAGTATAGATCTGTTTAACTATGGCTACACCTTC CASSIDLFNYGYTF
TRBJ1-2 - once TRBV5-4 TGTGCCAGCAGCTTGGCCTACAGTATAGGATATGGCTACACCTTC CASSLAYSIGYGYTF
TRBJ1-5 - - TRBV4-2 TGTGCCAGCAGCCAAGATCAGCGCCAGCCCCAGCATTTT CASSQDQRQPQHF
TRBJ2-7 - - TRBV10-3 TGTGCCATCAGTGGGGGACCCGCCTTGACCTACGAGCAGTACTTC CAISGGPALTYEQYF
TRBJ1-1 - - TRBV3-1/TRBV3-2 TGTGCCAGCAGCCAAGATAGTCGGTCGCAAGCTTTCTTT CASSQDSRSQAFF
TRBJ1-5 - - TRBV7-2 TGTGCCAGCAGCTTAGCCCAGAATCAGCCCCAGCATTTT CASSLAQNQPQHF
TRBJ1-1 - few TRBV2 TGTGCCAGCACGCTGGATCCAGCCGGGTTGGCTTTCTTT CASTLDPAGLAFF
TRBJ1-6 - few TRBV19 TGTGCCAGTAGTATACAGGAGGCCTCGGGAAATTCACCCCTCCACTTT CASSIQEASGNSPLHF
TRBJ1-6 - once TRBV7-2 TGTGCCAGCAGCTTAAATGCAGGGTCAAATTCACCCCTCCACTTT CASSLNAGSNSPLHF